Following are 15 T cell receptor beta chains from one sample sequenced in a study of blood T cells in healthy people across ages. Then a second PCR, running about 6 to 11 cycles, was carried out with a sample-barcoded 5' primer and a J-beta primer mix. TCRdb fed the 5' RACE reads into MiXCR, producing one record per CDR3 protein. The repertoire holds around 1,800,000 distinct CDR3 sequences, with about two fifths as singletons. Sequencing used blood. These receptor sequences come from a human donor in good health.

The V and J genes are TRBV12-3 or TRBV12-4 and TRBJ2-2, with 7 bases aligning to TRBD1. CDR3 length equals 16 residues. Germline trimming cut 7 bases from V and 0 bases from J; bases unmatched to any gene: 8. DNA of the CDR3: TGTGCCAGCACCCCGGGACAGACGACGAACACCGGGGAGCTGTTTTTT. The encoded protein is CASTPGQTTNTGELFF.

This clonotype showed up just a few times. V usage is TRBV7-2 and J usage is TRBJ1-1; TRBD1 agrees at 7 bases. Trimming removed 5 bases from V and 3 bases from J; junction bases left unmatched: 9. The CDR3 length is 15 residues. Germline CDR1 SGHTA, CDR2 FQGNSA. CDR3 coding DNA: TGTGCCAGCAGCCTACGACAGGGTTGGGACACTGAAGCTTTCTTT. Its protein is CASSLRQGWDTEAFF. Supplemented by reference TRBV7-2 and TRBJ1-1, the full variable domain reads GAGVSQSPSNKVTEKGKDVELRCDPISGHTALYWYRQSLGQGLEFLIYFQGNSAPDKSGLPSDRFSAERTGGSVSTLTIQRTQQEDSAVYLCASSLRQGWDTEAFFGQGTRLTVV.

V and J are TRBV4-2 and TRBJ2-5, with 7 bases fitting TRBD2. V lost 1 base and J lost 1; bases outside the gene matches: 9. CDR3 length: 17 amino acids. Per the germline V gene, CDR1 is LGHNA and CDR2 is YNFKEQ. The CDR3 DNA reads as TGTGCCAGCAGCCAAGGGGAGGGACTCCGAACCCAAGAGACCCAGTACTTC. This encodes CASSQGEGLRTQETQYF.

This chain uses TRBV20-1 with TRBJ1-1, with D tentatively TRBD1 (5 bases). The CDR3 sequence is 14 residues long. Between the trimmed V and J ends, which lost 0 bases and 4 bases, there was a span of 12 bases. Germline CDR1 and CDR2: DFQATT and SNEGSKA (reference sequence). The CDR3 DNA is TGCAGTGCTAGAGATCGGGACCCGAGCACTGAAGCTTTCTTT. This gives the protein CSARDRDPSTEAFF.

This chain links TRBV29-1 with TRBJ1-2; TRBD1 is a possible D gene (6 bases). The CDR3 is 13 amino acids. Looked up from germline, CDR1 is SQVTM and CDR2 is ANQGSEA. The V and J ends lost 1 base and 3 bases respectively, with 9 bases between them. In DNA, the CDR3 is TGCAGCGTTGAAGGGGGGCCGGACTATGGCTACACCTTC. This sequence encodes CSVEGGPDYGYTF.

The V gene is TRBV7-9, the J gene TRBJ1-4; the match to TRBD1 covers 7 bases. Germline V gene lookup returns CDR1 SEHNR and CDR2 FQNEAQ (reference sequence). The CDR3 is made up of 16 amino acids. V was pared by 5 bases and J by 5 bases, with 11 bases of the junction left unmatched. CDR3 sequence: CASSPRGGGSNEKLFF. The CDR3, as DNA: TGTGCCAGCAGCCCAAGAGGGGGCGGGTCGAATGAAAAACTGTTTTTT.

The rearrangement links TRBV20-1 to TRBJ1-5; TRBD1 matches 9 bases. The trim removed 6 bases at V and 6 bases at J, leaving 6 bases unmatched. This CDR3 region has 13 residues. CDR1 is DFQATT, CDR2 SNEGSKA, per germline (reference sequence). DNA of the CDR3: TGCAGTGCATTGGGACAGGGAACTCAGCCCCAGCATTTT. It specifies CSALGQGTQPQHF.

This clonotype was found a few times. The J gene is TRBJ2-3, the V gene TRBV6-5, with D perhaps TRBD2 (5 bases). V was shortened by 9 bases and J by 4 bases, with 8 bases between the two germline ends. Germline lookup yields CDR1 MNHEY and CDR2 SVGAGI. There are 11 residues in the CDR3. The CDR3 loop reads CASGAADTQYF. The CDR3 region has the DNA TGTGCCAGTGGAGCGGCAGATACGCAGTATTTT.

The DNA of the CDR3 is TGCAGCTTTGTATCAGAAGCGGGGGTATACCAAGAGACCCAGTACTTC. Translation gives CSFVSEAGVYQETQYF. V and J are TRBV29-1 and TRBJ2-5; TRBD2 agrees at 8 bases. The CDR3 spans 16 residues. Per germline, CDR1 SQVTM and CDR2 ANQGSEA. The V segment lost 8 bases and the J segment 0 bases; nucleotides outside the gene matches: 14.

This clonotype has only a few counts. The chain has TRBV7-2 and TRBJ2-5, with D maybe TRBD1 (5 bases). The germline V and J ends were trimmed by 3 bases and 2 bases, with 10 bases remaining between them. The CDR3 contains 14 residues. The germline V gene encodes CDR1 SGHTA and CDR2 FQGNSA. DNA for the CDR3: TGTGCCAGCAGCTTTGAAGGGGCTCAAGAGACCCAGTACTTC. Translating it yields CASSFEGAQETQYF.

The rearrangement uses TRBV7-2 and TRBJ2-3; 9 bases align to TRBD2. Germline V gene sequence: CDR1 SGHTA, CDR2 FQGNSA. V dropped 5 bases and J dropped 1; count of bases not matched to a gene: 7. This CDR3 has 16 amino acids. In DNA, the CDR3 is TGTGCCAGCAGCCGCACACCTAGCGGGGGCACAGATACGCAGTATTTT. This sequence encodes CASSRTPSGGTDTQYF.

The table lists this clonotype with a few counts. The rearrangement links TRBV4-3 to TRBJ2-3, with D unresolved. The V and J ends lost 7 bases and 5 bases respectively, with 16 bases between them. The CDR3 loop spans 14 amino acids. From germline, CDR1 is LGHNA and CDR2 YSLEER. The CDR3 DNA is TGCGCCAGCACCCCGGCCCAGTCTCAAGATACGCAGTATTTT. This translates into CASTPAQSQDTQYF.

The rearrangement uses TRBV2 and TRBJ1-2; the D is unclear. V was trimmed by 5 bases and J by 7 bases, leaving 11 bases between them. The germline V gene has CDR1 SNHLY and CDR2 FYNNEI. This CDR3 has 12 amino acids. CDR3 region: CASSRQHFGYTF. CDR3 bases: TGTGCCAGCAGTCGCCAGCACTTTGGCTACACCTTC. The full variable domain, in which reference TRBV2 and TRBJ1-2 provide the parts outside the CDR3, is EPEVTQTPSHQVTQMGQEVILRCVPISNHLYFYWYRQILGQKVEFLVSFYNNEISEKSEIFDDQFSVERPDGSNFTLKIRSTKLEDSAMYFCASSRQHFGYTFGSGTRLTVV.

This chain uses TRBV7-2 with TRBJ1-1; the D is unclear. The CDR3 consists of 13 residues. The germline CDR1 and CDR2 sequences are SGHTA and FQGNSA. Deletions cut 4 bases from V and 4 bases from J, with 10 bases between. The CDR3 is CASSSSATTEAFF. CDR3 DNA sequence: TGTGCCAGCAGCTCCTCTGCAACCACTGAAGCTTTCTTT. The complete variable domain, with remaining parts taken from reference TRBV7-2 and TRBJ1-1, reads GAGVSQSPSNKVTEKGKDVELRCDPISGHTALYWYRQSLGQGLEFLIYFQGNSAPDKSGLPSDRFSAERTGGSVSTLTIQRTQQEDSAVYLCASSSSATTEAFFGQGTRLTVV.

This clonotype was counted a few times. The chain joins TRBV7-9 to TRBJ2-7, with D hard to call. Germline CDR1 reads SEHNR; CDR2 reads FQNEAQ (reference sequence). Trimming took off 1 base at V and 2 bases at J, with 12 bases between the two ends. The CDR3 sequence is 15 residues long. The CDR3: CASSLVLLSPYEQYF. The DNA for the CDR3 is TGTGCCAGCAGCTTAGTCCTCCTCTCTCCCTACGAGCAGTACTTC.